This TCR beta chain was sequenced for a study of blood T cells in healthy people across ages. Germline V CDR1 and CDR2: MNHEY, SMNVEV (reference sequence). With 4 bases removed from V and 10 bases from J, the gap between germline ends came to 13 bases. The CDR3 spans 12 residues. The authors extracted at least 6 micrograms of total RNA per sample. General observations from the study: When set beside aged donors, long-lived donors presented more naive CD4+ cells and higher diversity.

The authors ran a second PCR of about 7 to 12 cycles using a sample-barcoded 5' primer and a J-beta primer mix. Carrying 12 random nucleotides, a template-switch adaptor labeled each individual cDNA molecule. TCRdb re-derived calls from the 5' RACE reads in MiXCR, one entry per CDR3 protein. The table includes about 1.4 million distinct CDR3 sequences, around 59% detected once. Note on this clonotype: No antigen is known for it.

Sequencing used blood. This rearrangement joins TRBV27 to TRBJ1-1; no clear D. The sequence was collected from a young man in good health. The CDR3 loop reads CASSSSIEGAFF. The CDR3 DNA sequence: TGTGCCAGCAGTTCCTCCATCGAAGGAGCTTTCTTT.